This T cell receptor beta chain was sequenced in a study of CD8+CD57+ T cells in acquired aplastic anemia. Across the study: Yields of DNA that came from sorted CD4+ and CD8+ cells averaged roughly 3.3 ug. Study results and caveats: There were some 30 CD8+ CDR3 sequences that occurred in both patients and controls. Patients and controls were not found to differ significantly in CD8+ Simpson's diversity.

This clonotype was counted between two and nine times. What it binds is unknown. The junction shows a germline mismatch at one end, possibly a read error. Per germline, CDR1 MNHEY and CDR2 SMNVEV (reference sequence). The CDR3 loop spans 13 amino acids. CDR3 and TCR beta VDJ profiling relied on a genomic DNA template. TCRdb processed the reads anew with MiXCR; each CDR3 protein has one entry. The sample consists of more than 250,000 distinct CDR3 sequences, about 56% of them appearing once. The clonotype was recovered from a human donor with severe aplastic anemia or a healthy control (not recorded which). Sequenced material: sorted CD4+, CD8+, or CD8+CD57+ T cells (not recorded which) from PBMCs. The gene calls are TRBV27 and TRBJ1-6; 7 bases are shared with TRBD1. This chain's CDR3 is CASGFGTDSPLHF. CDR3 in DNA: TGTGCCAGCGGTTTCGGGACAGATTCGCCCCTCCACTTT.